The entry below gives a single TCR beta chain sequence along with its context. Antigen unknown. The V and J ends lost 0 bases and 4 bases, in that order; junction bases with no gene match: 5. CDR1 is SGHRS and CDR2 is YFSETQ in the germline V gene. The CDR3 length is 15 residues. This specimen comes from a study of T cell responses to AZD1222 COVID-19 vaccine. Only in-frame clones appear in the TCRdb table, and some are missing; sequencing was by immunoSEQ multiplex PCR. The profile shows about 120,000 clones, approximately 86% of them singletons. Findings and limits, study-wide: A mostly white British donor set with more females was recruited, and clonal diversity was possibly underestimated. A rise in Spike-specific TCR breadth and depth followed two AZD1222 doses. It was only six AZD1222 recipients who were seropositive at baseline.

This rearrangement joins TRBV5-1 to TRBJ2-7; TRBD2 aligns across 9 bases. Sequenced here: peripheral blood, sampled on day 0 of AZD1222 vaccination. The receptor was isolated from an adult in good health. This CDR3 reads CASSLGVAGAYEQYF. In nucleotides, the CDR3 is TGCGCCAGCAGCTTGGGGGTAGCGGGGGCATACGAGCAGTACTTC.